This record concerns one T cell receptor (beta chain) sequence. Its antigen is as yet unknown. This probably arose from a read error, given a far larger clone one base away. The length of the CDR3 is 13 residues. With 1 base removed from V and 7 bases from J, the gap between germline ends came to 14 bases. Germline CDR1 reads DFQATT; CDR2 reads SNEGSKA (reference sequence). This sample was included in a study of regulatory T cells in long-lasting Graves disease. Study-wide points: The researchers studied only peripheral blood, not thyroid tissue. Persistent Graves' patients showed less TCR diversity than newly diagnosed patients showed.

CDR3 regions were amplified by Arm-PCR using iRepertoire HTBI primers to build TCR beta libraries. TCRdb itself ran the multiplex PCR reads through MiXCR, one entry per CDR3 protein. The sample lists a few hundred thousand distinct CDR3 sequences, roughly 21% seen once, with approximately 15% in the top ten. Indicated time point: newly diagnosed GD, antithyroid drugs for less than 3 months. PBMC-derived RNA was used for the TCR library. Patients came through an endocrinology department, and that department was in Xi'an, China. The sequence was collected from a female donor with Graves disease. The chain recombines TRBV20-1 with TRBJ2-7; D call uncertain. Here the sequenced sample was peripheral blood mononuclear cells (PBMCs), taken at new diagnosis, from a patient treated with antithyroid drugs. CDR3 bases: TGCAGTGCTAGAGCGCACGCAACCGGTGAGCAGTACTTC. It yields the protein CSARAHATGEQYF.